The 28 T cell receptor beta chains below were found in one sample sequenced in a study of blood T cell repertoires in COVID-19. Clones were read by immunoSEQ multiplex PCR, and TCRdb kept only the in-frame ones, dropping some. The sample lists some 400,000 clones; approximately 92% were seen once. Sequenced input: PBMCs or T cells enriched from blood (not recorded which). The receptors derive from a young man who had recovered from COVID-19.

CDR3 amino acids: CATSDPGQGDYGYTF. The CDR3 bases are TGTGCCACCAGTGACCCGGGACAGGGAGACTATGGCTACACCTTC. The chain links TRBV24-1 to TRBJ1-2; 9 bases match TRBD1. This CDR3 has 15 residues. CDR1 is KGHDR, CDR2 SFDVKD, per germline. Losses at the gene ends were 4 bases for V and 3 bases for J; bases not matched to a gene: 5.

This rearrangement joins TRBV5-1 to TRBJ2-3; possibly TRBD1 for D (6 bases). The CDR3 sequence is 15 residues long. Germline assignment: CDR1 SGHRS and CDR2 YFSETQ. Trimming removed 1 base from V and 7 bases from J, with 16 bases in between. The CDR3 sequence: CASSLSGTRENTQYF. As DNA, the CDR3 is TGCGCCAGCAGCTTGTCCGGGACAAGAGAGAATACGCAGTATTTT. Complete variable domain (other parts from reference TRBV5-1 and TRBJ2-3): KAGVTQTPRYLIKTRGQQVTLSCSPISGHRSVSWYQQTPGQGLQFLFEYFSETQRNKGNFPGRFSGRQFSNSRSEMNVSTLELGDSALYLCASSLSGTRENTQYFGPGTRLTVL.

The chain recombines TRBV10-2 with TRBJ2-1; D not resolved. The length of the CDR3 is 12 residues. CDR1 and CDR2 from the germline V gene are WSHSY and SAAADI. V was clipped by 1 base and J by 5 bases, with 3 bases between them. Here the CDR3 DNA reads TGCGCCAGCAGTGAGTATAACAATGAGCAGTTCTTC. Protein product: CASSEYNNEQFF.

This clone has only one observation. This chain uses TRBV12-5 with TRBJ1-4; 7 bases match TRBD1. The CDR3 runs 15 residues. Germline trimming cut 1 base from V and 5 bases from J; bases unmatched to any gene: 4. Per germline, CDR1 LGHNT and CDR2 FRNRAP. This CDR3 reads CASGLGTTGNEKLFF. The DNA of the CDR3 is TGTGCTAGTGGTTTGGGTACGACAGGGAATGAAAAACTGTTTTTT.

The J gene is TRBJ1-6, the V gene TRBV5-8; TRBD1 aligns across 9 bases. Germline CDR1 reads SGHTS; CDR2 reads YDEGEE. Trimming took 10 bases from V and 6 from J; bases not matched to a gene: 11. The length of the CDR3 is 15 residues. The CDR3 is CAWSGPGQGNSPLHF. In DNA form, the CDR3 reads TGTGCCTGGTCGGGCCCGGGACAGGGTAATTCACCCCTCCACTTT. The full variable domain, its missing parts supplied by reference TRBV5-8 and TRBJ1-6, is EAGVTQSPTHLIKTRGQQATLRCSPISGHTSVYWYQQALGLGLQFLLWYDEGEERNRGNFPPRFSGRQFPNYSSELNVNALELEDSALYLCAWSGPGQGNSPLHFGNGTRLTVT.

The chain recombines TRBV19 with TRBJ1-1, with D maybe TRBD1 (5 bases). The germline gives CDR1 LNHDA, CDR2 SQIVND (reference sequence). V lost 1 base, J lost 1 base, and 7 bases lay in between. The CDR3 loop spans 14 amino acids. The CDR3: CASSIGTPNTEAFF. The CDR3 region has the DNA TGTGCCAGTAGTATAGGGACACCGAACACTGAAGCTTTCTTT.

The rearrangement joins TRBV28 to TRBJ1-5; 9 nucleotides align to TRBD1. Germline CDR1 MDHEN, CDR2 SYDVKM. With 6 bases clipped from V and 4 bases from J, the junction kept 4 bases outside the gene matches. CDR3 size: 14 residues. The CDR3 reads CASSRGQGNQPQHF. CDR3 DNA: TGTGCCAGCAGCCGCGGACAGGGGAATCAGCCCCAGCATTTT.

The rearrangement links TRBV28 to TRBJ1-1; D gene ambiguous. Germline V lookup: CDR1 MDHEN, CDR2 SYDVKM. V was pared by 2 bases and J by 1 base, with 11 bases between. The CDR3 covers 15 residues. As DNA, the CDR3 is TGTGCCAGCAGTTTAAAGGTGGGCAGGAACACTGAAGCTTTCTTT. Translation gives CASSLKVGRNTEAFF. The variable domain in full, with the rest retrieved from reference TRBV28 and TRBJ1-1, is DVKVTQSSRYLVKRTGEKVFLECVQDMDHENMFWYRQDPGLGLRLIYFSYDVKMKEKGDIPEGYSVSREKKERFSLILESASTNQTSMYLCASSLKVGRNTEAFFGQGTRLTVV.

In nucleotides, the CDR3 is TGCGCCAGCAGCCGAGATTCAGCGGGAGCGTACTACAATGAGCAGTTCTTC. This encodes CASSRDSAGAYYNEQFF. The V call is TRBV4-1, the J call TRBJ2-1, with TRBD2 identical over 8 bases. V gave up 4 bases and J gave up 3 bases; unmatched junction bases: 11. Germline V lookup: CDR1 MGHRA, CDR2 YSYEKL. The CDR3 sequence is 17 residues long.

This clone was picked up one time. The chain joins TRBV18 to TRBJ2-5, with 8 bases fitting TRBD2. This CDR3 comprises 17 residues. Trimming at V came to 4 bases and at J to 1 base, leaving 11 bases not matched to a gene. Germline V gene sequence: CDR1 KGHSH, CDR2 LQKENI. The CDR3 nucleotides are TGTGCCAGCTCACTGAATACCTTAGCGGGAAGCCAAGAGACCCAGTACTTC. This encodes CASSLNTLAGSQETQYF.

The CDR3 nucleotides read TGTGCCAGCAGCATTCCGAGCGGGACCGGGGAGACCCAGTACTTC. Translation: CASSIPSGTGETQYF. The rearrangement uses TRBV7-9 and TRBJ2-5, with 7 nucleotides matching TRBD2. V lost 5 bases to trimming and J lost 5 bases; unmatched junction nucleotides: 11. The CDR3 is 15 residues long. From germline, CDR1 is SEHNR and CDR2 FQNEAQ (reference sequence).

The chain links TRBV5-8 to TRBJ2-3; D unclear. There are 13 residues in the CDR3. CDR1 and CDR2 (germline): SGHTS, YDEGEE. With 1 base removed from V and 1 base from J, the gap between germline ends came to 4 bases. DNA of the CDR3: TGTGCCAGCAGCTTGCCCGGCACAGATACGCAGTATTTT. Translated: CASSLPGTDTQYF.

This sequence joins TRBV19 and TRBJ2-7; 7 nucleotides align to TRBD1. In germline, CDR1 is LNHDA, CDR2 SQIVND (reference sequence). The junction had 8 bases not matched to a gene; V was cut back by 0 bases and J by 6 bases. This CDR3 region has 15 residues. The DNA for the CDR3 is TGTGCCAGTAGTATAGACGGGACAGCCTGGTCCGAGCAGTACTTC. Translating it yields CASSIDGTAWSEQYF.

The chain has TRBV19 and TRBJ2-2, with 7 positions matching TRBD1. V lost 6 bases, J lost 5 bases, and 6 bases stayed unmatched. The CDR3 loop spans 14 amino acids. The germline V gene has CDR1 LNHDA and CDR2 SQIVND (reference sequence). CDR3 protein: CASREGAQTGELFF. For the CDR3, the DNA is TGTGCCAGTAGAGAGGGGGCTCAAACCGGGGAGCTGTTTTTT.

The J gene is TRBJ1-2, the V gene TRBV19; 8 bases fit TRBD1. V trimming: 6 bases; J trimming: 4 bases; junction bases outside the gene matches: 7. This CDR3 has 14 residues. CDR1 and CDR2 (germline): LNHDA, SQIVND (reference sequence). The CDR3 region is CASSDRGGGYGYTF. CDR3 nucleotides: TGTGCCAGTAGCGACAGGGGCGGAGGCTATGGCTACACCTTC.

The chain uses TRBV9 and TRBJ2-5, with D unclear. V lost 3 bases, J lost 5 bases, and 14 bases lay in between. The germline V gene encodes CDR1 SGDLS and CDR2 YYNGEE. There are 14 residues in the CDR3. This CDR3 reads CASSGAQFKETQYF. CDR3 DNA sequence: TGTGCCAGCAGCGGTGCACAGTTCAAGGAGACCCAGTACTTC. The whole variable domain, remainder taken from reference TRBV9 and TRBJ2-5, is DSGVTQTPKHLITATGQRVTLRCSPRSGDLSVYWYQQSLDQGLQFLIQYYNGEERAKGNILERFSAQQFPDLHSELNLSSLELGDSALYFCASSGAQFKETQYFGPGTRLLVL.

The rearrangement uses TRBV12-3 or TRBV12-4 and TRBJ2-1; maybe TRBD2 (5 bases). Trimming took off 6 bases at V and 9 bases at J, with 12 bases between the two ends. There are 12 residues in the CDR3. Written as DNA, the CDR3 is TGTGCCAGCAGCCTTAGCGTAGGTGAGCAGTTCTTC. Its translation: CASSLSVGEQFF.

The rearrangement joins TRBV3-1 (or the pseudogene TRBV3-2) to TRBJ2-7; TRBD1 aligns across 8 bases. CDR3 length equals 16 residues. The germline V gene has CDR1 LGHDT and CDR2 YNNKEL (reference sequence). V shed 6 bases and J 3 bases; nucleotides not matched to a gene: 13. As DNA, the CDR3 is TGTGCCAGCAGACCCCCCAGGGGGCGACTTTACTACGAGCAGTACTTC. Protein: CASRPPRGRLYYEQYF.

V gene TRBV24-1 combines with J gene TRBJ1-2, with 7 bases aligning to TRBD1. Germline CDR1 KGHDR, CDR2 SFDVKD. This CDR3 comprises 14 residues. V shed 7 bases and J 1 base; nucleotides not matched to a gene: 5. This CDR3 is CATSQTGFNYGYTF. The CDR3 DNA reads TGTGCCACCAGCCAGACAGGGTTTAACTATGGCTACACCTTC.

CDR3 amino acids: CASSWELGEQYF. DNA of the CDR3: TGTGCCAGCAGCTGGGAGCTGGGCGAGCAGTACTTC. V and J are TRBV12-3 or TRBV12-4 and TRBJ2-7, with D tentatively TRBD2 (5 bases). Trimming left V 6 bases short and J 6 bases short, with 12 bases between. The CDR3 has 12 residues.

The chain combines TRBV5-8 with TRBJ2-1; D remains unclear. The V gene's germline CDR1 is SGHTS and CDR2 YDEGEE. Trimming removed 4 bases at V and 9 bases at J, with 14 bases between. This CDR3 spans 13 amino acids. CDR3 region: CASSPDSPSEQFF. The CDR3 DNA sequence: TGTGCCAGCAGCCCCGACTCGCCTAGTGAGCAGTTCTTC.

The chain links TRBV9 to TRBJ1-1; D uncertain. Germline assignment: CDR1 SGDLS and CDR2 YYNGEE. This CDR3 has 11 amino acids. The V end was cut by 2 bases, the J end by 7 bases, with 6 bases between. CDR3 sequence reads: CASSVGSEAFF. DNA for the CDR3: TGTGCCAGCAGCGTCGGGAGTGAAGCTTTCTTT.

This clone was counted a single time. The J gene is TRBJ2-2, the V gene TRBV6-5; 7 nucleotides line up with TRBD1. The length of the CDR3 is 15 residues. Germline V gene data show CDR1 as MNHEY and CDR2 as SVGAGI. With V trimmed by 6 bases and J by 6 bases, 10 bases remained unmatched. CDR3: CASREGAGGAGELFF. The DNA for the CDR3 is TGTGCCAGCAGAGAGGGGGCAGGGGGAGCCGGGGAGCTGTTTTTT.

This clone appeared a single time. The chain recombines TRBV3-1 (or the pseudogene TRBV3-2) with TRBJ1-6; D gene ambiguous. This CDR3 contains 13 residues. The V end lost 0 bases, the J end lost 19 bases, and 16 bases lay between the germline ends. CDR1 and CDR2 from the germline V gene are LGHDT and YNNKEL (reference sequence). In DNA, the CDR3 is TGTGCCAGCAGCCAAGATTGGGGAGACGCGATACACTTT. Residues: CASSQDWGDAIHF.

This chain joins TRBV6-5 and TRBJ2-7; D is unresolved. V lost 7 bases and J lost 0, with 4 bases in between. The germline gives CDR1 MNHEY, CDR2 SVGAGI. This CDR3 is built from 11 residues. The DNA of the CDR3 is TGTGCCAGCACAGTCTCCTACGAGCAGTACTTC. Translation gives CASTVSYEQYF.

The chain couples TRBV10-3 to TRBJ2-1; D not resolved. This CDR3 contains 13 residues. Germline CDR1 and CDR2: ENHRY and SYGVKD. The ends were cut back, 2 bases at V and 8 bases at J, with 10 bases in the middle. CDR3 region: CAISEMPSYEQFF. The CDR3 nucleotides are TGTGCCATCAGTGAGATGCCTAGTTATGAGCAGTTCTTC.

This chain connects TRBV12-3 or TRBV12-4 to TRBJ2-7, with 7 bases lining up with TRBD1. V lost 7 bases, J lost 2 bases, and 5 bases stayed unmatched. This CDR3 comprises 13 residues. The CDR3 region has the DNA TGTGCCAGCAAGGGTGGGACAGCCTACGAGCAGTACTTC. Translated: CASKGGTAYEQYF.

This rearrangement joins TRBV5-1 to TRBJ2-7, with D possibly being TRBD2 (6 bases). V was pared by 1 base and J by 1 base, with 12 bases between. Germline V gene data show CDR1 as SGHRS and CDR2 as YFSETQ. CDR3 length equals 15 residues. The CDR3 reads CASSLRAEGSYEQYF. In DNA form, the CDR3 reads TGCGCCAGCAGCTTGAGAGCGGAGGGGTCCTACGAGCAGTACTTC.